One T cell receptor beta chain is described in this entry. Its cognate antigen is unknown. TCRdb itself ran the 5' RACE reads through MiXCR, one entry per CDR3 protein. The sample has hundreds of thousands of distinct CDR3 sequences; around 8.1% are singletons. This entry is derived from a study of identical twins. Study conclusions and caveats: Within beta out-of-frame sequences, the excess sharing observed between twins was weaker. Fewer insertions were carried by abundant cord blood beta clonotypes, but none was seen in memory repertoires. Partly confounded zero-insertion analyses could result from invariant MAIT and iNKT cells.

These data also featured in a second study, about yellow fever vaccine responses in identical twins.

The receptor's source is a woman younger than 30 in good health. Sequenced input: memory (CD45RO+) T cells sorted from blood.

The CDR3 reads CASSWPGSGETQYF. For the CDR3, the DNA is TGTGCCAGCAGTTGGCCGGGCAGCGGAGAGACCCAGTACTTC. The rearrangement joins TRBV6-5 to TRBJ2-5; possibly TRBD2 for D (5 bases). The CDR3 sequence is 14 residues long. V was cut by 4 bases and J by 4 bases, with 13 bases left in between. Germline CDR1 is MNHEY and CDR2 is SVGAGI.